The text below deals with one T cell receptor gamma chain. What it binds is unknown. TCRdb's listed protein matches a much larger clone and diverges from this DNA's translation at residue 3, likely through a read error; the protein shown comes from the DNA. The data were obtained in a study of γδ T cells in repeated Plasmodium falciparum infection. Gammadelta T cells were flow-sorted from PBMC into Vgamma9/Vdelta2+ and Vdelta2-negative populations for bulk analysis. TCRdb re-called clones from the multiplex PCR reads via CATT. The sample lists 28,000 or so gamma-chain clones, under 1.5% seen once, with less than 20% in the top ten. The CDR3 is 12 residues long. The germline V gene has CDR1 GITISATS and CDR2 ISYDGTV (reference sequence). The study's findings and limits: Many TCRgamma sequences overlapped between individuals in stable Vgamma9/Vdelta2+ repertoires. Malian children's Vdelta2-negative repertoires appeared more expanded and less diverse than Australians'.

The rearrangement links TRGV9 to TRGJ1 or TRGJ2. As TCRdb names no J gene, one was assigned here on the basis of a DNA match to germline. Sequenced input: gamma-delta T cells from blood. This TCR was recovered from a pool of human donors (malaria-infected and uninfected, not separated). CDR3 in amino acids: CASWARPGKKLF. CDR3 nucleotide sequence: TGTGCCTCGTGGGCCCGCCCGGGCAAGAAACTCTTT.